This is a list of T cell receptor beta chains from one sample in a study of cytomegalovirus exposure and HLA in healthy donors. Libraries were prepared by immunoSEQ multiplex PCR; TCRdb keeps only in-frame clonotypes and omits some of them. The sample totals 45,000 to 60,000 clones. Sequencing used PBMCs. The receptors shown here come from a middle-aged woman in good health and CMV-seronegative. The CDR3 runs from the conserved cysteine through the conserved F or W. The D gene is left open where the match is weak.

TRBJ2-2 - TRBV7-6 CASSSDDRQNTGELFF TGTGCCAGCAGCTCAGACGACAGGCAGAACACCGGGGAGCTGTTTTTT
TRBJ1-1 - TRBV19 CASSMGGGTEAFF TGTGCCAGTAGTATGGGGGGAGGAACTGAAGCTTTCTTT
TRBJ2-1 TRBD2 TRBV9 CASSVEAGGYNEQFF TGTGCCAGCAGCGTAGAAGCGGGGGGCTACAATGAGCAGTTCTTC
TRBJ2-3 - TRBV28 CASSLTGSDTQYF TGTGCCAGCAGTTTAACGGGGTCAGATACGCAGTATTTT
TRBJ1-5 TRBD1 TRBV4-2 CASSRDQGARQPQHF TGTGCCAGCAGCCGAGATCAGGGGGCGAGGCAGCCCCAGCATTTT
TRBJ2-1 - TRBV5-1 CASSDTYNEQFF TGCGCCAGCAGCGATACATACAATGAGCAGTTCTTC
TRBJ2-5 - TRBV27 CASSVGVGKQETQYF TGTGCCAGCAGTGTAGGGGTTGGTAAACAAGAGACCCAGTACTTC
TRBJ2-7 - TRBV2 CASTELRTDEQYF TGTGCCAGCACTGAGCTCAGGACAGACGAGCAGTACTTC
TRBJ2-1 - TRBV18 CASSRTAEGRFF TGTGCCAGCTCCCGGACAGCCGAAGGGCGGTTCTTC
TRBJ2-1 TRBD2 TRBV7-2 CASRTLAGGPPGEQFF TGTGCCAGCAGAACCCTAGCGGGAGGTCCTCCTGGGGAGCAGTTCTTC
TRBJ2-1 - TRBV6-5 CASSSVQGQFF TGTGCCAGCAGTTCCGTACAGGGACAGTTCTTC
TRBJ1-2 TRBD1 TRBV18 CASSPDRPTGGYTF TGTGCCAGCTCACCGGACAGGCCAACGGGTGGCTACACCTTC
TRBJ2-7 - TRBV27 CASSYRYPSYEQYF TGTGCCAGCAGCTACAGGTACCCCTCCTACGAGCAGTACTTC
TRBJ2-7 - TRBV30 CAWGQPYEQYF TGTGCCTGGGGACAGCCGTACGAGCAGTACTTC
TRBJ1-3 - TRBV28 CASSLPGLSRSLHSGNTIYF TGTGCCAGCAGCTTACCGGGACTGAGCCGGAGCCTACACTCTGGAAACACCATATATTTT
TRBJ2-3 TRBD2 TRBV2 CASSEIELAGGPGDTQYF TGTGCCAGCAGTGAAATCGAACTAGCGGGGGGGCCTGGGGATACGCAGTATTTT